Listed below are T cell receptor beta chains from one sample, sequenced in a study of T-cell reconstitution after alpha-beta-depleted transplantation in children. From the PCR reads, TCRdb called clonotypes with MiXCR, one entry per CDR3 protein. Found here are about 580,000 distinct CDR3 sequences, about 23% of them singletons; the top ten hold over 12%. This material consisted of PBMCs, mostly from graft donor cells, taken 360 days after TCRalphabeta/CD19-depleted stem cell transplant. Receptors were obtained from a boy less than two years old who had a stem cell transplant for acute myeloid leukemia, so the T cells may come from the graft donor. The CDR3 runs from the conserved cysteine through the conserved F or W. D genes are given only for firm matches. Where a row states a size, it is once, few, many or the class of an expanded clone; other rows omit it.

J | size | D | length | V | DNA | CDR3
TRBJ2-3 | many | TRBD2 | 17 | TRBV7-8 | TGTGCCAGCAGCTCCCGCCCGGGCGGGGGGGCGTTAGATACGCAGTATTTT | CASSSRPGGGALDTQYF
TRBJ1-1 | NA | NA | 15 | TRBV4-3 | TGCGCCAGCAGCCAAGATCCCGGTTGGGGGGCTGAAGCTTTCTTT | CASSQDPGWGAEAFF
TRBJ2-1 | few | TRBD2 | 14 | TRBV20-1 | TGCAGTGCTAGCGCGCCGACTAGCGGCAATGAGCAGTTCTTC | CSASAPTSGNEQFF
TRBJ2-3 | NA | TRBD2 | 18 | TRBV28 | TGTGCCAGCAGTTCGACCCACGGACTAGCGGGAAGCACAGATACGCAGTATTTT | CASSSTHGLAGSTDTQYF
TRBJ2-7 | few | NA | 15 | TRBV20-1 | TGCAGTGCTAGATCCATACAGGGAGACTCCTACGAGCAGTACTTC | CSARSIQGDSYEQYF
TRBJ1-2 | few | NA | 14 | TRBV27 | TGTGCCAGCAGTTTTAGCAGGGACGGCTATGGCTACACCTTC | CASSFSRDGYGYTF
TRBJ2-2 | many | NA | 12 | TRBV27 | TGTGCCAGCAGTTCATTCTCCCGGGAGCTGTTTTTT | CASSSFSRELFF
TRBJ2-2 | NA | NA | 12 | TRBV20-1 | TGCAGTGCTTTCAGGGAACCCGGGGAGCTGTTTTTT | CSAFREPGELFF
TRBJ2-2 | few | NA | 16 | TRBV6-2/TRBV6-3 | TGTGCCAGCACCGAAAGGGGACCCGGGGTGACCGGGGAGCTGTTTTTT | CASTERGPGVTGELFF
TRBJ2-3 | many | NA | 13 | TRBV29-1 | TGCAGCGTCGCTGGGCGACTCACAGATACGCAGTATTTT | CSVAGRLTDTQYF
TRBJ1-2 | many | TRBD1 | 14 | TRBV7-9 | TGTGCCAGCAGCTTACCCCAGGGGGGCTATGGCTACACCTTC | CASSLPQGGYGYTF
TRBJ2-5 | few | NA | 15 | TRBV28 | TGTGCCAGCAGTTTTTTGGGGAATGGAGGAGAGACCCAGTACTTC | CASSFLGNGGETQYF
TRBJ2-3 | many | TRBD2 | 14 | TRBV20-1 | TGCAGTGCTTGGCTGATAGCGGGGCCAGATACGCAGTATTTT | CSAWLIAGPDTQYF
TRBJ2-7 | NA | NA | 13 | TRBV9 | TGTGCCAGCAGCGAGGGCCCTCCTAACGAGCAGTACTTC | CASSEGPPNEQYF
TRBJ2-3 | few | NA | 14 | TRBV21-1 | TGTGCCAGCAGCAAACAGCGGGGGAGAGATACGCAGTATTTT | CASSKQRGRDTQYF
TRBJ2-1 | NA | NA | 17 | TRBV7-9 | TGTGCCAGCACCAACCCCACCACGCCGCGGACAGACAATGAGCAGTTCTTC | CASTNPTTPRTDNEQFF
TRBJ2-7 | many | NA | 16 | TRBV7-2 | TGTGCCAGCAGCTTCCTGACACATCTCAGCTCCTACGAGCAGTACTTC | CASSFLTHLSSYEQYF
TRBJ2-3 | few | NA | 17 | TRBV6-5 | TGTGCCAGCAGTTACGGGGACCTTCTCCTCCACACAGATACGCAGTATTTT | CASSYGDLLLHTDTQYF
TRBJ2-1 | NA | NA | 16 | TRBV9 | TGTGCCAGCAGCCTCCGTCCAGAGGGGACCTACAATGAGCAGTTCTTC | CASSLRPEGTYNEQFF
TRBJ2-1 | NA | NA | 15 | TRBV7-9 | TGTGCCAGCAGCTTTTTAGAACTCCCAAGGTATGAGCAGTTCTTC | CASSFLELPRYEQFF
TRBJ1-1 | few | NA | 13 | TRBV29-1 | TGCAGCGTCCGAGGGGGGCCGAACACTGAAGCTTTCTTT | CSVRGGPNTEAFF
TRBJ2-5 | NA | NA | 15 | TRBV6-5 | TGTGCCAGCAGTTACCTGGGGGCAGTCCAAGAGACCCAGTACTTC | CASSYLGAVQETQYF
TRBJ1-1 | few | NA | 12 | TRBV29-1 | TGCAGCGTTGAATCGGGCCCTCCTGAAGCTTTCTTT | CSVESGPPEAFF
TRBJ1-1 | NA | TRBD1 | 17 | TRBV5-1 | TGCGCCAGCAGCTCCCAGGGGGGGCACGGCTCCCTGGGGGAAGCTTTCTTT | CASSSQGGHGSLGEAFF
TRBJ1-4 | many | TRBD1 | 14 | TRBV20-1 | TGCAGTGCCCCCAAGACAGGGATGTTGGAAAAACTGTTTTTT | CSAPKTGMLEKLFF
TRBJ2-1 | NA | TRBD2 | 15 | TRBV7-2 | TGTGCCAGCAGTCCAAAGCGGGGGGCCATTGATGAGCAGTTCTTC | CASSPKRGAIDEQFF
TRBJ1-6 | few | NA | 17 | TRBV4-1 | TGCGCCAGCAGCCAAGCGGTAGCGGGGCCTAATAATTCACCCCTCCACTTT | CASSQAVAGPNNSPLHF
TRBJ2-5 | NA | NA | 15 | TRBV15 | TGTGCCACCAGCAGAGATTCCCCACATAAAGAGACCCAGTACTTC | CATSRDSPHKETQYF
TRBJ1-2 | many | NA | 14 | TRBV20-1 | TGCAGTGCTAGAGGTGGCAATCTTCCCTGGGGCTACACCTTC | CSARGGNLPWGYTF
TRBJ2-1 | NA | TRBD1 | 15 | TRBV7-3 | TGTGCCAGCAGCTTACGACAGGGGAACTACAATGAGCAGTTCTTC | CASSLRQGNYNEQFF
TRBJ1-4 | many | TRBD1 | 13 | TRBV29-1 | TGCAGCGGGGGCTGGGACAGGGGAGAAAAACTGTTTTTT | CSGGWDRGEKLFF
TRBJ2-7 | NA | NA | 15 | TRBV7-2 | TGTGCCAGCAGCCCAGGGGTTCGGAGGGGCAAAGAGCAGTACTTC | CASSPGVRRGKEQYF
TRBJ2-3 | NA | NA | 15 | TRBV15 | TGTGCCACCAGCAGGGGGGGGGCGCGCACAGATACGCAGTATTTT | CATSRGGARTDTQYF
TRBJ2-1 | few | NA | 15 | TRBV7-2 | TGTGCCAGCAGCTTAGAACCCAACTCCTACAATGAGCAGTTCTTC | CASSLEPNSYNEQFF
TRBJ2-7 | few | TRBD2 | 17 | TRBV20-1 | TGCAGTGCTAGAGATCAAGGGACTAGCGGCCCTTCCTACGAGCAGTACTTC | CSARDQGTSGPSYEQYF
TRBJ2-5 | few | NA | 15 | TRBV12-3/TRBV12-4 | TGTGCCAGCAGTTTCGACAGCGGTTTCCAAGAGACCCAGTACTTC | CASSFDSGFQETQYF
TRBJ2-7 | NA | NA | 17 | TRBV11-2 | TGTGCCAGCAGCTTCTCCACCCCCCGGACTGAAACCTACGAGCAGTACTTC | CASSFSTPRTETYEQYF
TRBJ1-6 | NA | NA | 16 | TRBV4-1 | TGCGCCAGCAGCCAAGAAGCGGCGACAGCTAATTCACCCCTCCACTTT | CASSQEAATANSPLHF
TRBJ1-1 | NA | TRBD1 | 14 | TRBV7-2 | TGTGCCAGCAGCTTGGGACAGGGGACCACTGAAGCTTTCTTT | CASSLGQGTTEAFF
TRBJ2-1 | few | TRBD2 | 14 | TRBV7-2 | TGTGCCAGCAGCTTAGGTCTGGGGGGGAATGAGCAGTTCTTC | CASSLGLGGNEQFF
TRBJ2-7 | many | NA | 13 | TRBV7-9 | TGTGCCAGCAAGCAGTCGGGTTACGGCGAGCAGTACTTC | CASKQSGYGEQYF
TRBJ1-4 | few | NA | 15 | TRBV20-1 | TGCAGTGCTAGAGACTACGGACAGAGTAATGAAAAACTGTTTTTT | CSARDYGQSNEKLFF
TRBJ1-6 | many | NA | 14 | TRBV20-1 | TGCAGTGCAGGGCAGAACTCCTATAATTCACCCCTCCACTTT | CSAGQNSYNSPLHF
TRBJ2-6 | many | NA | 15 | TRBV20-1 | TGCAGTGCTAGCAAGGGAACCTCTGGGGCCAACGTCCTGACTTTC | CSASKGTSGANVLTF
TRBJ2-1 | NA | NA | 15 | TRBV28 | TGTGCCAGCAGTTTGAGATTGGTTTTACACAATGAGCAGTTCTTC | CASSLRLVLHNEQFF
TRBJ1-3 | NA | NA | 15 | TRBV6-5 | TGTGCCAGCAGTTACACGACAGTCTCTGGAAACACCATATATTTT | CASSYTTVSGNTIYF
TRBJ1-1 | NA | NA | 14 | TRBV10-3 | TGTGCCATCAGTGACGGGCAGATTGTTACTGAAGCTTTCTTT | CAISDGQIVTEAFF
TRBJ1-6 | many | NA | 12 | TRBV12-3/TRBV12-4 | TGTGCCAGCAGTTTAGAGGATTCACCCCTCCACTTT | CASSLEDSPLHF
TRBJ1-2 | few | NA | 12 | TRBV20-1 | TGCAGTGCTAGCCAACAGGTCTCGGGCTACACCTTC | CSASQQVSGYTF
TRBJ2-1 | few | NA | 15 | TRBV6-4 | TGTGCCAGCAGGGAGGGGGGAAACTCCTACAATGAGCAGTTCTTC | CASREGGNSYNEQFF
TRBJ2-7 | few | NA | 16 | TRBV20-1 | TGCAGTGCTAGAGATCGACCAGGGATGAACGCCTACGAGCAGTACTTC | CSARDRPGMNAYEQYF
TRBJ1-1 | NA | NA | 13 | TRBV12-3/TRBV12-4 | TGTGCCAGCAGTTCCGGGGGTGTAGGGGATGCTTTCTTT | CASSSGGVGDAFF
TRBJ2-1 | NA | NA | 12 | TRBV2 | TGTGCCAGCAGAACAGAGGGCCATGAGCAGTTCTTC | CASRTEGHEQFF
TRBJ2-1 | NA | NA | 14 | TRBV5-1 | TGCGCCAGCAGCTTGGAAGACGGTGACAATGAGCAGTTCTTC | CASSLEDGDNEQFF
TRBJ2-7 | few | NA | 13 | TRBV4-3 | TGCGCCAGCAGCCAGGGGGGAGCCTACGAGCAGTACTTC | CASSQGGAYEQYF